This T cell receptor (beta chain) was sequenced for a study of beta chain features in type 1 diabetes. General observations from the study: The study found that naive, central memory and Treg TCRB repertoires appeared more similar in patients than in healthy donors.

Sequencing targeted expressed TCRB transcripts, as all isolated RNA had been reverse transcribed. The repertoire was sequenced with immunoSEQ multiplex PCR; TCRdb's copy has only in-frame clones and lacks some. The data show around 430,000 clones, around 30% seen once. In regard to this clone: The antigen is undetermined.

The length of the CDR3 is 15 residues. Germline CDR1 is SGHAT and CDR2 is FQDESV (reference sequence). The junction had 4 bases not matched to a gene; V was cut back by 4 bases and J by 3 bases. Researchers reported sorting CD4+ naive, central memory, regulatory and stem cell-like memory cells via CD45RO/CCR7/CD25/CD127/CD95/CD27. Input material: naive CD4+ T cells from blood. This sequence was found in a man younger than 35 in good health. J is TRBJ2-5 and V is TRBV11-1; 11 bases map to TRBD2. The CDR3 DNA follows: TGTGCCAGCAGCTCAGGGACTAGCGGCGAAGAGACCCAGTACTTC. This gives the protein CASSSGTSGEETQYF.